This TCR beta chain came from a study of graft-versus-host responses after intestinal transplantation (dated by TCRdb to 2020 to 2022). In the study overall: Multivisceral, liver-intestinal, or isolated intestinal transplants were received by the recipients. To identify alloreactive clones, pre-transplant mixed lymphocyte reaction products were sequenced and then compared with unstimulated pre-transplant donor and recipient T cells. Donor T cell macrochimerism was defined as a peak of at least 4% donor T cells among recipient peripheral blood mononuclear cells. Graft-versus-host and host-versus-graft alloreactive T cell clones were tracked in the graft, circulation and bone marrow after intestinal transplantation using bulk TCR-beta CDR3 sequencing. Anti-thymocyte globulin induction was given to all recipients, followed by maintenance tacrolimus and steroids for roughly 3 years. Rather than going through the commercial service, samples from three later patients were sequenced in-house on an Illumina MiSeq and processed with MiXCR. The cohort enrolled about two dozen intestinal transplant recipients, one of whom was a retransplant, and a few patients without pretransplant specimens were excluded.

A remark on this clone: No base quality information exists; no much larger clone differs at one position.

The CDR3 has 13 amino acids, counting the end cysteine and phenylalanine. Only CDR3 DNA is held: 39 bases, read in frame from base 1. V loses 5 bases of germline sequence and J loses 6 bases, and the interval between the two ends is 13 bases. Looking up the germline V gene (reference sequence) yields CDR1 SEHNR and CDR2 FQNEAQ. Reading the label with the study, this specimen's time point is: cells obtained before transplantation from donor or recipient. In mixed lymphocyte reactions, 200,000 CFSE-labeled pre-transplant responders were plated with 200,000 irradiated violet-dye-labeled stimulators and cultured for 6 days. Proliferating CD3+CD4+CFSE-low and CD3+CD8+CFSE-low responder cells were FACS-sorted on a BD Influx sorter after the mixed lymphocyte reaction. What the research found in general, with its limitations: GvH clones were detected in recipient bone marrow, and some appeared earlier in ileal mucosa or blood, consistent with an intestinal mucosal origin. The relatively low number and heterogeneity of intestinal transplant patients limited the conclusions. High GvH to HvG T cell clonal ratios were observed in the allografts of patients with donor T cell macrochimerism. Peak levels of circulating GvH clones were associated with declines in HvG clones early after transplant.

Libraries were made using the immunoSEQ multiplex PCR assay. For most patients, genomic DNA was isolated using the Qiagen DNeasy Blood and Tissue Kit and was shipped frozen to Adaptive Biotechnologies for TCR sequencing. For most patients, high-throughput TCR-beta CDR3 sequencing of genomic DNA was performed by Adaptive Biotechnologies. The source study handled its data this way. TCR sequencing data for 18 patients were retrieved from Adaptive's ImmunoSEQ software; three other patients were processed with MiXCR and VDJtools. To correct CD4 versus CD8 sorting errors, any sequence found in both subsets at a frequency ratio below 5:1 was removed. CDR3 nucleotide sequences shared between donor and recipient were removed because their origin could not be assigned. To be classed as alloreactive, a clone needed at least 2-fold expansion over unstimulated cells and a minimum CFSE-low frequency of 0.002% (template counts) or 0.001% (read counts). Clones were considered mappable if detected in sequenced pre-transplant spleen, lymph node, or MLR CFSE-low populations of the donor or recipient. The cumulative frequency of alloreactive clones was calculated as a percentage of all sequences, weighted by copy number. TCRdb holds this immuneACCESS table with in-frame rearrangements only. Some clones are missing; in checked studies, unresolved V genes explain under half, and the rest has no known cause. That table supplies the V and J calls and clone size; D and trimming were determined from the DNA. In this sample the table shows roughly 10,000 clones, about 28% of which occur a single time. Clones ranked in the top ten supply 5% to 7.5% of the sample.

The rearranged chain carries TRBV7-9 and TRBJ1-1, with TRBD1 tentatively as D gene (5 bases match). This TCR was sampled from a human patient who received an intestinal transplant. Sequences were derived from alloreactive CD8+ T cells from a mixed lymphocyte reaction culture, sampled before intestinal transplant. The meaning of the sample's cell subset or site label: CFSE-low proliferating T cells sorted from roughly 6-day pre-transplant mixed lymphocyte reaction (GvH or HvG direction). The CDR3 protein: CASSPRANPEAFF. The nucleotide sequence reads TGTGCCAGCAGCCCCAGGGCTAACCCTGAAGCTTTCTTT.